One and the same sample provided the 31 T cell receptor beta chains below, sequenced in a study of T-cell reconstitution after alpha-beta-depleted transplantation in children. During its preparation, the TCRbeta library received unique molecular identifiers. TCRdb passed the PCR reads through MiXCR, listing each CDR3 protein once. The table has around 300,000 distinct CDR3 sequences, around a tenth seen once; the top ten hold 23%. The sample was peripheral blood, taken 180 days after TCRalphabeta/CD19-depleted stem cell transplant. These TCRs come from a male patient between 2 and 15 years old who had a stem cell transplant for chronic granulomatous disease, so the T cells may come from the graft donor.

As for this clonotype: One junction end does not reproduce the germline sequence, and a read error may be involved. This sequence joins TRBV27 and TRBJ2-7, with D perhaps TRBD2 (5 bases). The CDR3 loop spans 13 amino acids. Germline CDR1 MNHEY, CDR2 SMNVEV (reference sequence). CDR3 residues: CVSGRSAGYEQYF. CDR3 DNA: TGTGTCAGCGGACGGTCGGCGGGTTACGAGCAGTACTTC.

This clonotype has at least ten counts. This sequence joins TRBV20-1 and TRBJ2-1; D might be TRBD2 (6 bases). Germline-derived CDR1 and CDR2 are DFQATT and SNEGSKA (reference sequence). V lost 0 bases and J 2 bases, leaving 8 bases between the germline ends. This CDR3 contains 14 residues. The CDR3 sequence is CSARDSGTYNEQFF. CDR3 DNA: TGCAGTGCTAGAGATAGCGGAACCTACAATGAGCAGTTCTTC.

This clonotype was detected many times. The chain recombines TRBV20-1 with TRBJ2-3; TRBD2 aligns across 16 bases. J gave up 5 bases and V 4 bases, and 3 bases lay outside the gene matches. This CDR3 is 15 amino acids long. Germline CDR1 DFQATT, CDR2 SNEGSKA (reference sequence). The CDR3 DNA reads TGCAGTGCTACGGGACTAGCGGGAGGGCTAGATACGCAGTATTTT. Residues: CSATGLAGGLDTQYF.

Note on this clonotype: With a much larger clone just one base away, this may be a read error. The chain recombines TRBV12-3 or TRBV12-4 with TRBJ1-3; D gene unclear. The CDR3 runs to 12 residues. CDR3 region: CASSLWAGTVYF. CDR3 nucleotides: TGTGCCAGCAGTTTATGGGCAGGCACCGTATATTTT.

The table lists this clonotype with many counts. This sequence joins TRBV7-2 and TRBJ2-3; TRBD2 matches at 12 bases. The CDR3 covers 16 residues. The germline gives CDR1 SGHTA, CDR2 FQGNSA. The ends lost 8 bases at V and 2 bases at J; junction bases unmatched: 8. The CDR3, as DNA: TGTGCCAGCCGCCGGACTAGCGGGGTCCCCACAGATACGCAGTATTTT. Translated: CASRRTSGVPTDTQYF. Combining the CDR3 with reference TRBV7-2 and TRBJ2-3 gives the whole variable domain GAGVSQSPSNKVTEKGKDVELRCDPISGHTALYWYRQSLGQGLEFLIYFQGNSAPDKSGLPSDRFSAERTGGSVSTLTIQRTQQEDSAVYLCASRRTSGVPTDTQYFGPGTRLTVL.

This clonotype was counted ten times or more. The V call is TRBV24-1, the J call TRBJ2-2, with 7 nucleotides matching TRBD1. CDR1 and CDR2 from the germline V gene are KGHDR and SFDVKD. CDR3 length equals 15 residues. Unmatched junction bases numbered 6, after V lost 5 bases and J lost 4 bases. As DNA, the CDR3 is TGTGCCACCAGTGGGTTCGACAGGGCCACCGGGGAGCTGTTTTTT. It codes for CATSGFDRATGELFF.

Many counts were recorded for this clonotype. The chain combines TRBV20-1 with TRBJ1-5; 10 bases are shared with TRBD1. The CDR3 is 15 residues long. The ends lost 8 bases at V and 2 bases at J; junction bases unmatched: 9. CDR1 and CDR2 (germline): DFQATT, SNEGSKA (reference sequence). DNA for the CDR3: TGCAGTAGGGTTTCCGGGACAGGGGGCAATCAGCCCCAGCATTTT. It yields the protein CSRVSGTGGNQPQHF.

This clonotype was detected ten times or more. This sequence joins TRBV5-1 and TRBJ2-1, with 9 bases lining up with TRBD2. CDR3 size: 16 residues. V shed 1 base, J shed 7 bases, and the junction held 9 bases outside the gene matches. Germline V lookup: CDR1 SGHRS, CDR2 YFSETQ. Here the CDR3 DNA reads TGCGCCAGCAGCTTGTCCCCGGGACTAGCAGGGAATGAGCAGTTCTTC. This translates into CASSLSPGLAGNEQFF.

This clonotype appeared many times. The rearrangement uses TRBV7-2 and TRBJ2-1; a weak D match, TRBD2 (6 bases). The CDR3 has 13 residues. In germline, CDR1 is SGHTA, CDR2 FQGNSA. Trimming shortened V by 2 bases and J by 7 bases, and 9 bases separated the two germline ends. Here the CDR3 DNA reads TGTGCCAGCAGCTTACGGCGGGGTAATGAGCAGTTCTTC. Its protein product is CASSLRRGNEQFF.

This clonotype showed up many times. The V gene is TRBV7-2, the J gene TRBJ2-7, with D possibly matching TRBD2 (6 bases). CDR1 and CDR2 from the germline V gene are SGHTA and FQGNSA. Deletions cut 6 bases from V and 4 bases from J, with 16 bases between. The CDR3 loop spans 14 amino acids. CDR3: CASRRAGSPYEQYF. The CDR3 nucleotides are TGTGCCAGCAGACGTGCGGGGAGTCCATACGAGCAGTACTTC. The whole variable domain, filled in from reference TRBV7-2 and TRBJ2-7, reads GAGVSQSPSNKVTEKGKDVELRCDPISGHTALYWYRQSLGQGLEFLIYFQGNSAPDKSGLPSDRFSAERTGGSVSTLTIQRTQQEDSAVYLCASRRAGSPYEQYFGPGTRLTVT.

The table lists this clonotype with many counts. The V and J genes are TRBV7-9 and TRBJ2-1; TRBD2 matches 10 bases. The germline V gene encodes CDR1 SEHNR and CDR2 FQNEAQ (reference sequence). Trimming at V came to 1 base and at J to 7 bases, leaving 4 bases not matched to a gene. The CDR3 extends over 15 amino acids. The CDR3 here is CASSLGAGGPNEQFF. The DNA for the CDR3 is TGTGCCAGCAGCTTAGGAGCGGGAGGGCCTAATGAGCAGTTCTTC.

There are many counts of this clonotype. The chain is built from TRBV7-9 and TRBJ2-3; D ambiguous. Trimming removed 0 bases at V and 2 bases at J, with 12 bases between. Germline loops: CDR1 SEHNR, CDR2 FQNEAQ (reference sequence). This CDR3 has 16 residues. The CDR3 sequence: CASSLAGPLSTDTQYF. DNA for the CDR3: TGTGCCAGCAGCTTAGCCGGGCCACTCTCCACAGATACGCAGTATTTT.

This clonotype was recorded at least ten times. The chain combines TRBV7-2 with TRBJ2-1; 7 nucleotides agree with TRBD2. This CDR3 spans 15 amino acids. V was clipped by 4 bases and J by 3 bases; unmatched bases: 6. Germline lookup yields CDR1 SGHTA and CDR2 FQGNSA. Written as DNA, the CDR3 is TGTGCCAGCAGCTCCCGGGAGGTCCTCTACAATGAGCAGTTCTTC. This codes for CASSSREVLYNEQFF.

This clonotype appeared many times. The chain has TRBV25-1 and TRBJ2-1, with D perhaps TRBD2 (5 bases). V was pared by 5 bases and J by 9 bases, with 23 bases between. Germline lookup yields CDR1 MGHDK and CDR2 SYGVNS. This CDR3 has 16 amino acids. The CDR3 protein is CASSPRRPAARTEQFF. The CDR3, as DNA: TGTGCCAGCAGTCCCCGCCGGCCAGCGGCTCGAACTGAGCAGTTCTTC.

This clonotype was observed many times. Here the CDR3 reads CSAPTRGRDNEQFF. The CDR3 bases are TGCAGTGCTCCGACTCGCGGGAGGGACAATGAGCAGTTCTTC. The chain carries TRBV20-1 and TRBJ2-1; 9 bases match TRBD2. V shed 5 bases and J 5 bases; nucleotides not matched to a gene: 7. The germline gives CDR1 DFQATT, CDR2 SNEGSKA (reference sequence). The CDR3 extends over 14 amino acids.

This clonotype was seen ten or more times. V is TRBV5-1 and J is TRBJ2-1; 9 bases fit TRBD1. V was pared by 5 bases and J by 4 bases, with 4 bases of the junction left unmatched. Germline V CDR1 and CDR2: SGHRS, YFSETQ. The CDR3 spans 14 residues. CDR3 DNA: TGCGCCAGCAGTAGGGACAGGGCTTACAATGAGCAGTTCTTC. This translates into CASSRDRAYNEQFF.

The sample holds many counts of this clonotype. The CDR3 region has the DNA TGTGCCAGTAGTATGAGGTCCGCCCCGCATGCCAGGGTAGCCAAAAACATTCAGTACTTC. It translates to CASSMRSAPHARVAKNIQYF. V usage is TRBV19 and J usage is TRBJ2-4; D possibly corresponds to TRBD1 (5 bases). The V gene's germline CDR1 is LNHDA and CDR2 SQIVND (reference sequence). The germline V and J ends were trimmed by 3 bases and 0 bases, with 24 bases remaining between them. The CDR3 is 20 residues long.

Regarding this clonotype: It may be a read error: a sequence one base away is much more abundant. This likely comes from a read error, as the CDR3 has no conserved phenylalanine or tryptophan at its end. The chain carries TRBV2 and TRBJ2-1; no reliable D call. This CDR3 comprises 15 residues. V lost 8 bases to trimming and J lost 0 bases, with 14 bases between them. The germline CDR1 and CDR2 sequences are SNHLY and FYNNEI. CDR3 sequence reads: CASRSPTRSYNEQFC. The CDR3 DNA reads TGTGCCAGCCGTTCCCCGACTCGCTCCTACAATGAGCAGTTCTGC.

This clonotype was counted many times. The V and J genes are TRBV29-1 and TRBJ1-1; D is possibly TRBD1 (5 bases). CDR1 SQVTM and CDR2 ANQGSEA come from the germline V gene. The CDR3 covers 12 residues. V was clipped by 3 bases and J by 4 bases, with 9 bases between them. The CDR3 DNA follows: TGCAGCGTTGATAGGGGTTCCACTGAAGCTTTCTTT. Translated, it gives CSVDRGSTEAFF.

This clonotype appeared many times. The chain has TRBV2 and TRBJ2-5, with D perhaps TRBD2 (6 bases). The V gene's germline CDR1 is SNHLY and CDR2 FYNNEI. This CDR3 is 13 amino acids long. V lost 6 bases, J lost 2 bases, and 10 bases lay in between. The CDR3 DNA is TGTGCCAGCAGGCGGGATCTACAAGAGACCCAGTACTTC. It codes for CASRRDLQETQYF.

This clonotype was recorded at least ten times. The chain employs TRBV27 and TRBJ2-1; D might be TRBD1 (6 bases). V was cut by 4 bases and J by 6 bases, with 13 bases left in between. This CDR3 comprises 14 residues. Germline-derived CDR1 and CDR2 are MNHEY and SMNVEV (reference sequence). The CDR3 DNA follows: TGTGCCAGCAGTTCGCTGGACAGTATCAATGAGCAGTTCTTC. This sequence encodes CASSSLDSINEQFF.

Ten or more counts support this clonotype. This chain joins TRBV7-9 and TRBJ2-1, with TRBD2 matching 9 bases. The V gene's germline CDR1 is SEHNR and CDR2 FQNEAQ (reference sequence). This CDR3 comprises 16 residues. With V trimmed by 6 bases and J by 2 bases, 8 bases remained unmatched. The CDR3 nucleotides read TGTGCCAGCAGTCGGGCGGGGGGGCCCACCTACAATGAGCAGTTCTTC. Its translation is CASSRAGGPTYNEQFF.

This clonotype was counted between two and nine times. The chain carries TRBV28 and TRBJ2-7; D could derive from TRBD1 or TRBD2 (6 bases each). The CDR3 loop spans 14 amino acids. V was pared by 6 bases and J by 5 bases, with 17 bases between. Germline CDR1 is MDHEN and CDR2 is SYDVKM. CDR3 coding DNA: TGTGCCAGCAGCCGCCGGGGGCCCGTAAACGAGCAGTACTTC. This translates into CASSRRGPVNEQYF. Filled out from reference TRBV28 and TRBJ2-7, the complete variable domain reads DVKVTQSSRYLVKRTGEKVFLECVQDMDHENMFWYRQDPGLGLRLIYFSYDVKMKEKGDIPEGYSVSREKKERFSLILESASTNQTSMYLCASSRRGPVNEQYFGPGTRLTVT.

This clonotype was detected ten times or more. The chain joins TRBV7-9 to TRBJ2-7, with a possible D match to TRBD1 (6 bases). The length of the CDR3 is 15 residues. CDR1 SEHNR and CDR2 FQNEAQ come from the germline V gene (reference sequence). V lost 5 bases to trimming and J lost 7 bases, with 21 bases between them. DNA of the CDR3: TGTGCCAGCAGCCCTGCATCCGGGACACGAGGGGAGCAGTACTTC. It is translated as CASSPASGTRGEQYF.

About this clonotype itself: It may be a read error: a sequence one base away is much more abundant. J is TRBJ2-3 and V is TRBV5-6, with 10 bases fitting TRBD2. Germline V gene lookup returns CDR1 SGHDT and CDR2 YYEEEE. The CDR3 runs to 16 residues. The CDR3 spells CANSSIAGGVSDTQYF. The CDR3 DNA is TGTGCCAACAGCTCTATAGCGGGAGGAGTGTCAGATACGCAGTATTTT.

This clonotype was seen repeatedly, ten times or more. This chain uses TRBV11-2 with TRBJ2-1; 9 bases match TRBD2. Per germline, CDR1 SGHAT and CDR2 FQNNGV. The V gene end was trimmed by 6 bases and the J gene end by 0 bases; junction bases not matched to a gene: 6. The CDR3 extends over 16 amino acids. CDR3 amino acids: CASSRYSGSSYNEQFF. Here the CDR3 DNA reads TGTGCCAGCAGTCGTTATAGCGGGAGCTCCTACAATGAGCAGTTCTTC.

This clonotype was seen at least ten times. The gene calls are TRBV29-1 and TRBJ2-3; possibly TRBD2 for D (6 bases). CDR1 SQVTM and CDR2 ANQGSEA come from the germline V gene. This CDR3 has 13 amino acids. With 6 bases removed from V and 2 bases from J, the gap between germline ends came to 12 bases. CDR3 coding DNA: TGCAGCGTGGGGGGACTCCACACAGATACGCAGTATTTT. Translated, it gives CSVGGLHTDTQYF.

In regard to this clonotype: Since a much larger clone is just one base distant, this may be a read error. The genes are TRBV20-1 and TRBJ1-2; weak D call: TRBD1 (5 bases). V shed 3 bases and J shed 4 bases, with 18 bases lying between them. Germline CDR1 reads DFQATT; CDR2 reads SNEGSKA (reference sequence). The CDR3 totals 15 residues. The CDR3 nucleotides are TGCAGTGCTAGCGATCTCGGGGGGATGGGCTATGGCTACACCTTC. This encodes CSASDLGGMGYGYTF.

This clonotype has a count of ten or more. This chain links TRBV7-3 with TRBJ2-2; no firm D call. V was shortened by 6 bases and J by 9 bases, with 14 bases between the two germline ends. The CDR3 sequence is 13 residues long. CDR1 is SGHTA, CDR2 FQGTGA, per germline. CDR3 bases: TGTGCCAGCAGACTGCAGTTCCACCGGGAGCTGTTTTTT. Its protein product is CASRLQFHRELFF.

This clonotype was recorded at least ten times. The J gene is TRBJ2-2, the V gene TRBV20-1; a weak D match, TRBD2 (6 bases). CDR1 and CDR2 (germline): DFQATT, SNEGSKA (reference sequence). The CDR3 has 14 residues. V lost 1 base to trimming and J lost 7 bases, with 13 bases between them. CDR3 region: CSARGEAGIGELFF. CDR3 bases: TGCAGTGCTAGAGGCGAAGCGGGTATCGGGGAGCTGTTTTTT.

This clonotype was counted ten times or more. The J gene is TRBJ1-2, the V gene TRBV29-1; weak D call: TRBD1 (6 bases). The CDR3 consists of 13 residues. The V end lost 6 bases, the J end lost 7 bases, and 18 bases lay between the germline ends. Per germline, CDR1 SQVTM and CDR2 ANQGSEA. The CDR3 sequence is CSVPYRAKGGYTF. Written as DNA, the CDR3 is TGCAGCGTGCCTTACAGGGCGAAGGGTGGCTACACCTTC.